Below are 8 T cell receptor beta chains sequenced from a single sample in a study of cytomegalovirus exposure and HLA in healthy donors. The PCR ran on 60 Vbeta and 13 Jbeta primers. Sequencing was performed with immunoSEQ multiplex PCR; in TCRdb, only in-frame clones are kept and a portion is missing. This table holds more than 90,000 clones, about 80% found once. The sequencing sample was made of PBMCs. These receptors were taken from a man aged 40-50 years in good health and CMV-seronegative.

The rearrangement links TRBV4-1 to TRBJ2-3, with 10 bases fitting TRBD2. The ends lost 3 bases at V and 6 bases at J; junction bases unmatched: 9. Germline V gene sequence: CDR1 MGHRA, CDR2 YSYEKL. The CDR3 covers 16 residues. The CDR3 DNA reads TGCGCCAGCAGCCACACGTGGAGTAGCGGGGGGGATACGCAGTATTTT. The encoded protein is CASSHTWSSGGDTQYF.

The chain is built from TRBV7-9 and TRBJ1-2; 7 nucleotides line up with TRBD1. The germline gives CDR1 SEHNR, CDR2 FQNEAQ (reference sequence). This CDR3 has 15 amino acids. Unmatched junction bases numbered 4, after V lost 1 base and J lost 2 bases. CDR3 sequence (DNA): TGTGCCAGCAGCTTAGGTGACAGGGTAAACTATGGCTACACCTTC. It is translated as CASSLGDRVNYGYTF.

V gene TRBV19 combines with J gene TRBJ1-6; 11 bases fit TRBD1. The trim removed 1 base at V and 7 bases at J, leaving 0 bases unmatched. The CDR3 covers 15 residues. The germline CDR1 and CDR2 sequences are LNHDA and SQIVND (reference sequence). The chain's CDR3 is CASSIGDRGNSPLHF. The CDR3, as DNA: TGTGCCAGTAGTATAGGGGACAGGGGGAATTCACCCCTCCACTTT.

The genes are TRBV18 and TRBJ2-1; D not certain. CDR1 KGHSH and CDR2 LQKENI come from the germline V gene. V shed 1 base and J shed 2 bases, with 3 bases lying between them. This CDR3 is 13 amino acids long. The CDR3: CASSPLTYNEQFF. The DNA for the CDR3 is TGTGCCAGCTCACCACTTACCTACAATGAGCAGTTCTTC.

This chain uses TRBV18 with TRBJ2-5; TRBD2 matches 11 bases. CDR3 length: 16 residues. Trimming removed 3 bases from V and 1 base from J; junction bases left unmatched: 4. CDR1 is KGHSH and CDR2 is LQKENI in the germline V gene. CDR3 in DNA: TGTGCCAGCTCACCCCTAGCGGGGGGACGCCAAGAGACCCAGTACTTC. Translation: CASSPLAGGRQETQYF.

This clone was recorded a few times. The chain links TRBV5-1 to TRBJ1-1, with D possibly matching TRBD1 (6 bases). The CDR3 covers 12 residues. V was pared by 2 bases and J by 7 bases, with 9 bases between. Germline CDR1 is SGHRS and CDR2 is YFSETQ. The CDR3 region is CASSFQGNEAFF. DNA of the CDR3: TGCGCCAGCAGCTTTCAGGGGAATGAAGCTTTCTTT.

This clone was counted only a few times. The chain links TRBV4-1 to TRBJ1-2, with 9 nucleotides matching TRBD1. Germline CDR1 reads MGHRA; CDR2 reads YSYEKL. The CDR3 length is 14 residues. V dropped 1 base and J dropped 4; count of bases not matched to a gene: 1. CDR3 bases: TGCGCCAGCAGCCAAGCGGACAGGGGCTATGGCTACACCTTC. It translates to CASSQADRGYGYTF.

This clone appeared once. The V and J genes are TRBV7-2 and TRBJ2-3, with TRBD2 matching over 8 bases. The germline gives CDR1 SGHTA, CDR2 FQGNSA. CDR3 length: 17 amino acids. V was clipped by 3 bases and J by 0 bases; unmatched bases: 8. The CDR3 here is CASSLGQRGLSTDTQYF. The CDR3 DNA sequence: TGTGCCAGCAGCTTGGGGCAGCGGGGGCTAAGCACAGATACGCAGTATTTT. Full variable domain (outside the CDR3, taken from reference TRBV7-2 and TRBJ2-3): GAGVSQSPSNKVTEKGKDVELRCDPISGHTALYWYRQSLGQGLEFLIYFQGNSAPDKSGLPSDRFSAERTGGSVSTLTIQRTQQEDSAVYLCASSLGQRGLSTDTQYFGPGTRLTVL.